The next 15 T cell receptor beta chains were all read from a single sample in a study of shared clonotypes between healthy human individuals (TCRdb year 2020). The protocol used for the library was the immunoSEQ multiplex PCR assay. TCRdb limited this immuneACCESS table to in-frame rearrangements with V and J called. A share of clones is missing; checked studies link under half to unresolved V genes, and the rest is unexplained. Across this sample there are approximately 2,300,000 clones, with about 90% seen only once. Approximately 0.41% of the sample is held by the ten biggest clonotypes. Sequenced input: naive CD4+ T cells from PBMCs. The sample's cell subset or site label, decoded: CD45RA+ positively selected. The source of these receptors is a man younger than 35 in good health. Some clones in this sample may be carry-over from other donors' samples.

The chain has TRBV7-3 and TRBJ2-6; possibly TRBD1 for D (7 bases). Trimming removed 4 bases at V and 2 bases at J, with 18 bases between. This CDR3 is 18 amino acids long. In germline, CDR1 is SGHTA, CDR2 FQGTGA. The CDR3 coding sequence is TGTGCCAGCAGCTCCCCCAGGGGGGCCGTCCCTGGGGCCAACGTCCTGACTTTC. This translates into CASSSPRGAVPGANVLTF.

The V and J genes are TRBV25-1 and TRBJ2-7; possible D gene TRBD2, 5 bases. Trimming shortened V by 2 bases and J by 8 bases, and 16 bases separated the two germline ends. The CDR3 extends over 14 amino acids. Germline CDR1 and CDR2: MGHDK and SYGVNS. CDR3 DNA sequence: TGTGCCAGCAGTGAACCGGGAAACCGAGTGAAGCAGTACTTC. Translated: CASSEPGNRVKQYF.

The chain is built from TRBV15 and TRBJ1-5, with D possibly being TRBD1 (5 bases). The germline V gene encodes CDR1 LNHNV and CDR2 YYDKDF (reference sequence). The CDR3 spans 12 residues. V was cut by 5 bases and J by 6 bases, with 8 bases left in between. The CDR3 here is CATSVGAQPQHF. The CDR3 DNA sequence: TGTGCCACCAGCGTCGGGGCTCAGCCCCAGCATTTT.

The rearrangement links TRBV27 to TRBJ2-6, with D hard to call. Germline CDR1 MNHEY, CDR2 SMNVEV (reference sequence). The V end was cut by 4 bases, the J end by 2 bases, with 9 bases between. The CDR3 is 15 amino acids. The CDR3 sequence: CASSSRRPGANVLTF. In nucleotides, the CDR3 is TGTGCCAGCAGTTCCCGCCGGCCTGGGGCCAACGTCCTGACTTTC.

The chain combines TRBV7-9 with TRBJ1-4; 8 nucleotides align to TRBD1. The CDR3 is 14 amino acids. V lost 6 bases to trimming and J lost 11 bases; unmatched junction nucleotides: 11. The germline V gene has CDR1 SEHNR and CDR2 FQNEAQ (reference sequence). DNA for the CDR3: TGTGCCAGCAGATTGGGACAGGCCTTTGGGAAACTGTTTTTT. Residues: CASRLGQAFGKLFF. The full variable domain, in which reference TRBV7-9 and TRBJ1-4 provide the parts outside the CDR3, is DTGVSQNPRHKITKRGQNVTFRCDPISEHNRLYWYRQTLGQGPEFLTYFQNEAQLEKSRLLSDRFSAERPKGSFSTLEIQRTEQGDSAMYLCASRLGQAFGKLFFGSGTQLSVL.

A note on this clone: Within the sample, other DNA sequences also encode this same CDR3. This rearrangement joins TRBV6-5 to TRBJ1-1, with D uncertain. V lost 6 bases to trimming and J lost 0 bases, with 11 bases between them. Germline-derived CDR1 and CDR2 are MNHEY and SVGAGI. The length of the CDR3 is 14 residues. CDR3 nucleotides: TGTGCCAGCAGCCTTGGGAGATTGAACACTGAAGCTTTCTTT. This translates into CASSLGRLNTEAFF.

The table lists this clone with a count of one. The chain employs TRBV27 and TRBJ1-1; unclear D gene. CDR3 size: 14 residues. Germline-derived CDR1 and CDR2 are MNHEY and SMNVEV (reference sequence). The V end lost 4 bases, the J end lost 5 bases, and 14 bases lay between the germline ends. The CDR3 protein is CASSSLRGWTEAFF. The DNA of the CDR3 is TGTGCCAGCAGTTCCCTCCGGGGATGGACTGAAGCTTTCTTT.

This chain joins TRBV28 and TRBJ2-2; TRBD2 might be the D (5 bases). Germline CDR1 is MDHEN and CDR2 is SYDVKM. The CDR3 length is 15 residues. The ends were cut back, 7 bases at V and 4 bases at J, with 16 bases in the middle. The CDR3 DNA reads TGTGCCAGCACCCGCGCGAGGGCGGTCACCGGGGAGCTGTTTTTT. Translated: CASTRARAVTGELFF.

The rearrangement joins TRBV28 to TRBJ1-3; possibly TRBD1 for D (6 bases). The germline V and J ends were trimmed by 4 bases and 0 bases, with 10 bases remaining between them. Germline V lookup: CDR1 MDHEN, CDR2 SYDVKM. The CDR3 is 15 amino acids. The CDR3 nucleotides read TGTGCCAGCAGTTACACAGGGATCTCTGGAAACACCATATATTTT. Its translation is CASSYTGISGNTIYF.

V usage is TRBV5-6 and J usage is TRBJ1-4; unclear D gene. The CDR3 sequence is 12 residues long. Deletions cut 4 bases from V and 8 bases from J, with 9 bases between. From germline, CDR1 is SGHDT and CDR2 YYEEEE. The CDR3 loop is CASSGLEEKLFF. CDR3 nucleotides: TGTGCCAGCAGCGGTTTGGAAGAAAAACTGTTTTTT.

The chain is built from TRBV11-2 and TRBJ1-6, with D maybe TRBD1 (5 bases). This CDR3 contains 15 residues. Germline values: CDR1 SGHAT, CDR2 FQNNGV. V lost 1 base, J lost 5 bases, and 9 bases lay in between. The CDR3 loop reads CASSLGGSDNSPLHF. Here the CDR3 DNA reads TGTGCCAGCAGCTTAGGGGGGAGCGATAATTCACCCCTCCACTTT.

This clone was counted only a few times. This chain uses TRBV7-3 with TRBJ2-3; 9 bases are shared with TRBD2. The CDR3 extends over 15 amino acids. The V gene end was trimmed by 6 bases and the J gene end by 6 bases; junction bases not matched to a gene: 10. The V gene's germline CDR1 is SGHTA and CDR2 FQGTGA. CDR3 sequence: CASSLGLASGDTQYF. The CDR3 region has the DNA TGTGCCAGCAGTTTAGGACTAGCGAGTGGCGATACGCAGTATTTT.

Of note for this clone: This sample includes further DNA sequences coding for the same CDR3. CDR3 sequence reads: CASSLAAGNTEAFF. In DNA form, the CDR3 reads TGCGCCAGCAGCTTGGCTGCAGGGAACACTGAAGCTTTCTTT. V usage is TRBV5-1 and J usage is TRBJ1-1; D ambiguous. The CDR3 contains 14 residues. V lost 0 bases and J lost 1, with 7 bases in between. The germline V gene encodes CDR1 SGHRS and CDR2 YFSETQ.

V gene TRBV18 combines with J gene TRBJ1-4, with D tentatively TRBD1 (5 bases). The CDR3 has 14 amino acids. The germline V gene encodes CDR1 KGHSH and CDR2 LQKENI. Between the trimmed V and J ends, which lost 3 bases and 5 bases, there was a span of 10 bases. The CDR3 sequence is CASSPQQANEKLFF. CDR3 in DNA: TGTGCCAGCTCACCGCAACAGGCGAATGAAAAACTGTTTTTT.

The CDR3 DNA reads as TGTGCCAGCAGTGAATATCAGCGGTTCGGTGAGCAGTTCTTC. Amino acids: CASSEYQRFGEQFF. The chain is built from TRBV2 and TRBJ2-1, with D possibly being TRBD2 (5 bases). This CDR3 is 14 amino acids long. V was cut by 2 bases and J by 9 bases, with 14 bases left in between. Germline CDR1 and CDR2: SNHLY and FYNNEI.